This T cell receptor (beta chain) was obtained from a study of T cell repertoires in cytomegalovirus infection. About the study: Signatures in public TCR beta sequences pointed to both CMV infection and matching HLA type. The study, taken as a whole, reports: Predominance within the ex vivo response was attributable to HLA-C-restricted CMV-specific TCR beta clonotypes.

V lost 5 bases and J 2 bases, leaving 13 bases between the germline ends. This CDR3 contains 15 residues. TCRdb reprocessed the reads via MiXCR and lists one record per CDR3 protein. The sample shows approximately 500,000 distinct CDR3 sequences, 16% of them seen only once. Note on this clonotype: The target antigen is unknown.

This clonotype originated in a human donor in good health (CMV status not recorded). Some clones in this sample may be carry-over from other donors' samples. The chain links TRBV7-1 to TRBJ2-1; D not resolved. TRBV7-1 is labeled an ORF, and its function is uncertain. The sample comprised CD8+ T cells from PBMCs. For the CDR3, the DNA is TGTGCCAGCAGCGGTGGTATCCTGACCTACAATGAGCAGTTCTTC. Protein sequence: CASSGGILTYNEQFF.